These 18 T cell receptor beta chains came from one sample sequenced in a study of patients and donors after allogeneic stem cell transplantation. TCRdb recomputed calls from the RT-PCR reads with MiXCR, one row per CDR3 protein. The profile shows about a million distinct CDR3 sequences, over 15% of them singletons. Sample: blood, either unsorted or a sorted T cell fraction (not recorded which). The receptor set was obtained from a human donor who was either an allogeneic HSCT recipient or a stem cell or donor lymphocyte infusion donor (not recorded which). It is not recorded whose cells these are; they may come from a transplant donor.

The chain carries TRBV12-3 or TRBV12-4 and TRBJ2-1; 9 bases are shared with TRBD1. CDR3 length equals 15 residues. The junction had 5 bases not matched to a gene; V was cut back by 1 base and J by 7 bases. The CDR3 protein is CASSLGGTGNNEQFF. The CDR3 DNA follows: TGTGCCAGCAGTTTAGGCGGGACAGGGAATAATGAGCAGTTCTTC.

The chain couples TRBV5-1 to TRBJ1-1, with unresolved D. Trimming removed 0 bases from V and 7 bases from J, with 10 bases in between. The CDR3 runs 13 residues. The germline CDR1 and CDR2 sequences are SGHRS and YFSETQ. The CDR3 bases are TGCGCCAGCAGCTTGGCCGGGCGGAATGAAGCTTTCTTT. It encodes CASSLAGRNEAFF.

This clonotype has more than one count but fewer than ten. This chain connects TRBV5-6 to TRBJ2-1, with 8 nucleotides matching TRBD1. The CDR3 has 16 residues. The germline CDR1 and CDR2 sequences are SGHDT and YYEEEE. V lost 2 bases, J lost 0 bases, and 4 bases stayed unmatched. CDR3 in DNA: TGTGCCAGCAGCTTTGTGGGACAGGCCTCCTACAATGAGCAGTTCTTC. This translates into CASSFVGQASYNEQFF.

CDR3 nucleotide sequence: TGTGCCAGCATCCCCAAGGCGCGGGACCCAGATACGCAGTATTTT. It codes for CASIPKARDPDTQYF. This sequence joins TRBV12-3 or TRBV12-4 and TRBJ2-3; a weak D match, TRBD2 (6 bases). V shed 7 bases and J shed 4 bases, with 18 bases lying between them. The CDR3 is 15 residues long.

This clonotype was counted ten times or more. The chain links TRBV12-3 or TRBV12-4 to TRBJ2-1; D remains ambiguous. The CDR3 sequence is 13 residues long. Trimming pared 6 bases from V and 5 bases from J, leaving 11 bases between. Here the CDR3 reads CASRIRAHNEQFF. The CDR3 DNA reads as TGTGCCAGCAGAATAAGGGCGCACAATGAGCAGTTCTTC.

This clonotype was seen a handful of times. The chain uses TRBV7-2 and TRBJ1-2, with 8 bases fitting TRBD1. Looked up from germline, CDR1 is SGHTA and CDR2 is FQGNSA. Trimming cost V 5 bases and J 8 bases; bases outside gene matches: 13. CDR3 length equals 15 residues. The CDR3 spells CASSPGQGAALGYTF. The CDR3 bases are TGTGCCAGCAGCCCCGGACAGGGCGCGGCCCTGGGCTACACCTTC. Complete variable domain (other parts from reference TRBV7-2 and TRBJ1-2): GAGVSQSPSNKVTEKGKDVELRCDPISGHTALYWYRQSLGQGLEFLIYFQGNSAPDKSGLPSDRFSAERTGGSVSTLTIQRTQQEDSAVYLCASSPGQGAALGYTFGSGTRLTVV.

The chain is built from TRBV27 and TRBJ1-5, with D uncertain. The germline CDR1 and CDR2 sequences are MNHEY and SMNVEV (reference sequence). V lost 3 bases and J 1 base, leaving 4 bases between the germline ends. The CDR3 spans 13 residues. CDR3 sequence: CASSFVSNQPQHF. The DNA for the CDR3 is TGTGCCAGCAGTTTTGTAAGCAATCAGCCCCAGCATTTT.

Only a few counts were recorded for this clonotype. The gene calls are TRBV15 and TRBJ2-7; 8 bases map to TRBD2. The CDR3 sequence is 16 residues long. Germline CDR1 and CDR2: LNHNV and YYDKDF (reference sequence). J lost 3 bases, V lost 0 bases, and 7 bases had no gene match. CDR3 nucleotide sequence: TGTGCCACCAGCAGAGATCGCGGGACTAGTAACTACGAGCAGTACTTC. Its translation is CATSRDRGTSNYEQYF.

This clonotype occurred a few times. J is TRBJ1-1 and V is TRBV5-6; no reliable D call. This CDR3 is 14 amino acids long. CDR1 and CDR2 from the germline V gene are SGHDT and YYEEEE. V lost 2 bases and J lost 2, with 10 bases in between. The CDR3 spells CASSFDYPNTEAFF. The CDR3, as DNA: TGTGCCAGCAGCTTCGATTACCCCAACACTGAAGCTTTCTTT.

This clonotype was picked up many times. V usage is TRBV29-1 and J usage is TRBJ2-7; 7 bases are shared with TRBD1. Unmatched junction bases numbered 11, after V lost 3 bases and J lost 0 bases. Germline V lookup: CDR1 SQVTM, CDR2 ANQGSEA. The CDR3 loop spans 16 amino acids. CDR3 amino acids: CSVEAGLTGSSYEQYF. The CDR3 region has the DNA TGCAGCGTTGAGGCCGGACTGACAGGGAGCTCCTACGAGCAGTACTTC.

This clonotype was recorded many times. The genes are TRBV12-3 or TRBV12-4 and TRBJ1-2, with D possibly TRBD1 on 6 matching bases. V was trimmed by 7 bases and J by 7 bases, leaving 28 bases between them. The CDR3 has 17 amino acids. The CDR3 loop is CASKGGPDRPGLSGYTF. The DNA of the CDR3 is TGTGCCAGCAAAGGGGGACCAGACAGGCCGGGATTGTCTGGCTACACCTTC.

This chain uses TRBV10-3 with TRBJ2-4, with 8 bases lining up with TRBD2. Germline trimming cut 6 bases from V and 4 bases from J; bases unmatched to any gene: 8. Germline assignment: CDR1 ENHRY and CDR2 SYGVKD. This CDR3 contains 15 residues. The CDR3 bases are TGTGCCATCAGCAGGGCCACGGGAGGGAAAAACATTCAGTACTTC. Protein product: CAISRATGGKNIQYF.

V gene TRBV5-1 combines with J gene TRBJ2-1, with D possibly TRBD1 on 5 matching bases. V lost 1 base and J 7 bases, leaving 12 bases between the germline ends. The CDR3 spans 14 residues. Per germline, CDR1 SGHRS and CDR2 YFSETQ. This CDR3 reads CASSLSPKGNEQFF. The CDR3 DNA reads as TGCGCCAGCAGCTTGTCACCAAAGGGGAATGAGCAGTTCTTC.

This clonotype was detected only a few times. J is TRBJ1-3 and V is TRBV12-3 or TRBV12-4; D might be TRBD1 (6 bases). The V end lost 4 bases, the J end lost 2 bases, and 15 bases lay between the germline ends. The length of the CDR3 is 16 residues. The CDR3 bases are TGTGCCAGCAGTTGGGGACAACAGGTTACTGGAAACACCATATATTTT. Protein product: CASSWGQQVTGNTIYF.

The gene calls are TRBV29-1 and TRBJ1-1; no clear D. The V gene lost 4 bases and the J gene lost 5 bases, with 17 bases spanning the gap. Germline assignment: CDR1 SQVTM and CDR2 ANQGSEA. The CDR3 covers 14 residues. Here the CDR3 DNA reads TGCAGCGTTGCCCACGAACCGGGGTGGACTGAAGCTTTCTTT. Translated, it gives CSVAHEPGWTEAFF.

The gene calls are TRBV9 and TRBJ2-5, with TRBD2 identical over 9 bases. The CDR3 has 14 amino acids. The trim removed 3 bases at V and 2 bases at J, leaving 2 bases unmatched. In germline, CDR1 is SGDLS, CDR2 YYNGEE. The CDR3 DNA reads TGTGCCAGCAGCGAGGCGGGAGGGCAAGAGACCCAGTACTTC. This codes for CASSEAGGQETQYF.

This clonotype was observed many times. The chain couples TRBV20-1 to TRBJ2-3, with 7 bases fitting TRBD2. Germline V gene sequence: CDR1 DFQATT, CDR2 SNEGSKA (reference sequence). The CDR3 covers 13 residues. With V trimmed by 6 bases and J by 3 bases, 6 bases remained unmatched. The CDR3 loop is CSAMAGETDTQYF. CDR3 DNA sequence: TGCAGTGCGATGGCGGGAGAAACAGATACGCAGTATTTT.

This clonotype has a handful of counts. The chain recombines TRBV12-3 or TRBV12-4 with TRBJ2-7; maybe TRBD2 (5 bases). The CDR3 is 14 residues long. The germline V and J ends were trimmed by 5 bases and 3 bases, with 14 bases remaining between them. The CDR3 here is CASSPPRAYYEQYF. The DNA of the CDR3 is TGTGCCAGCAGTCCACCGAGGGCCTACTACGAGCAGTACTTC.